Detailed here is one T cell receptor (beta chain). This entry is derived from a study of response to subunit inactivated influenza vaccine. TCRdb reprocessed the RT-PCR reads with MiXCR, giving one entry per CDR3 protein. Of 500,000 to 550,000 distinct CDR3 sequences detected, approximately 22% appear once; the ten largest clones hold 2.5% to 3%. Germline CDR1 is WSHSY and CDR2 is SAAADI. The CDR3 extends over 17 amino acids. Unmatched junction bases numbered 4, after V lost 6 bases and J lost 2 bases. These same data were also listed under a study on T cells expressing NK-cell markers. That source reports: TCR beta cDNA was generated via 5'RACE template switching incorporating UMIs. Among eight sequenced donors, seven carried HCMV seropositivity while one was seronegative.

This TCR was sampled from a man between 50 and 59 years old who received an inactivated influenza vaccine. The source material was CD4+ T cells sorted from PBMCs, sampled roughly 12 days after vaccination. The chain is built from TRBV10-2 and TRBJ2-2, with 15 bases lining up with TRBD2. CDR3 sequence (DNA): TGCGCCAGCAGGGGACTAGCGGGGGGCCGAAACACCGGGGAGCTGTTTTTT. Translated: CASRGLAGGRNTGELFF.